Listed below are T cell receptor beta chains from one sample, sequenced in a study of cytomegalovirus exposure and HLA in healthy donors. Assay: immunoSEQ multiplex PCR; the TCRdb copy retains only in-frame clones and omits some. The sample includes tens of thousands of clones, around 85% of them seen just once. Material for sequencing was PBMCs. The receptor set was obtained from a man aged 25 to 40 in good health and CMV-seronegative. CDR3s include the opening cysteine and the closing phenylalanine or tryptophan. D genes are given only for firm matches. A row's size may be missing; if present it is once, few, many or a size class.

abundance,d_gene,j_gene,v_gene,CDR3nt,CDR3aa
NA,NA,TRBJ1-2,TRBV28,TGTGCCAGCAGCAACGGGAATACCTCCCCTAGCGGCTACACCTTC,CASSNGNTSPSGYTF
NA,NA,TRBJ2-2,TRBV7-6,TGTGCCAGCAGCCGCGAAACGAACACCGGGGAGCTGTTTTTT,CASSRETNTGELFF
few,NA,TRBJ1-2,TRBV29-1,TGCAGCGTTGAAGATAGGCAGGTTTATGGCTACACCTTC,CSVEDRQVYGYTF
NA,NA,TRBJ1-5,TRBV5-1,TGCGCCAGCAGCTTGGGGGACAAGTTCAATCAGCCCCAGCATTTT,CASSLGDKFNQPQHF
few,NA,TRBJ2-3,TRBV29-1,TGCAGCGCCCCACTTGGCGGTAGCACAGATACGCAGTATTTT,CSAPLGGSTDTQYF
NA,NA,TRBJ1-4,TRBV27,TGTGCCAGCAGTCCCATCAATAATGAAAAACTGTTTTTT,CASSPINNEKLFF
few,NA,TRBJ2-7,TRBV7-9,TGTGCCAGCAGCCGTAGCTCCTACGAGCAGTACTTC,CASSRSSYEQYF
NA,NA,TRBJ1-1,TRBV7-3,TGTGCCAGCAGCCAGGGACAAAACACTGAAGCTTTCTTT,CASSQGQNTEAFF
NA,NA,TRBJ1-1,TRBV14,TGTGCCAGCAGCCAAAACATCGGGGCTGAAGCTTTCTTT,CASSQNIGAEAFF
NA,TRBD1,TRBJ1-4,TRBV4-1,TGCGCCAGCAGCCAAGAGATCGGGTCAGGGGGCAGAGAAAAACTGTTTTTT,CASSQEIGSGGREKLFF
NA,NA,TRBJ2-7,TRBV27,TGTGCCAGCAGTCTCCAGGGGCGTTCCTACGAGCAGTACTTC,CASSLQGRSYEQYF
NA,NA,TRBJ2-5,TRBV7-2,TGTGCCAGCAGCCTCAACAGCGGGTTGCAAGAGACCCAGTACTTC,CASSLNSGLQETQYF
NA,TRBD1,TRBJ2-1,TRBV6-1,TGTGCCAGCAGTAAGGGACAGGAAGGCAATGAGCAGTTCTTC,CASSKGQEGNEQFF
NA,NA,TRBJ1-3,TRBV7-6,TGTGCCAGCAGCTTGGAGCCCACAATCAGTGGAAACACCATATATTTT,CASSLEPTISGNTIYF
few,NA,TRBJ1-1,TRBV7-7,TGTGCCAGCAGTCCAGGGTTAGACACTGAAGCTTTCTTT,CASSPGLDTEAFF
once,TRBD1,TRBJ1-1,TRBV13,TGTGCCAGCAGCCTCAAACAGGGGGCAGGAACTGAAGCTTTCTTT,CASSLKQGAGTEAFF
NA,NA,TRBJ1-5,TRBV29-1,TGCAGCCCGCACAGCCAGCCCCAGCATTTT,CSPHSQPQHF
NA,TRBD1,TRBJ1-2,TRBV9,TGTGCCAGTTCGAGCGGGACAGGCGGCTACACCTTC,CASSSGTGGYTF
NA,NA,TRBJ1-5,TRBV5-1,TGCGCCAGCAGCTTGGAGGGGTTTGGAAATCAGCCCCAGCATTTT,CASSLEGFGNQPQHF
NA,NA,TRBJ1-2,TRBV7-6,TGTGCCAGCAGCTCTCCACCGCGCTATGGCTACACCTTC,CASSSPPRYGYTF
NA,NA,TRBJ1-5,TRBV6-1,TGTGCCAGCAGTGACAGGTTGGATAGCAATCAGCCCCAGCATTTT,CASSDRLDSNQPQHF
NA,TRBD1,TRBJ1-6,TRBV5-1,TGCGCCAGCAGCTTAGGACAGGGACCCTATAATTCACCCCTCCACTTT,CASSLGQGPYNSPLHF
NA,NA,TRBJ2-7,TRBV5-1,TGCGCCAGCAGCGAATCGCGATCCTCTCCCTACGAGCAGTACTTC,CASSESRSSPYEQYF
NA,NA,TRBJ1-5,TRBV28,TGTGCCAGCAGTTCCCCACGTGGGGCAGGGAATCAGCCCCAGCATTTT,CASSSPRGAGNQPQHF
once,TRBD1,TRBJ2-2,TRBV11-2,TGTGCCAGCGAGGAAAGGGACAGAACGAACACCGGGGAGCTGTTTTTT,CASEERDRTNTGELFF
NA,NA,TRBJ2-3,TRBV6-1,TGTGCCAGCAGTGGCTATAATACGCAGTATTTT,CASSGYNTQYF
NA,TRBD1,TRBJ1-2,TRBV7-2,TGTGCCAGCAGCGAGGGACAGGGACGAGGCTACACCTTC,CASSEGQGRGYTF
NA,TRBD1,TRBJ2-7,TRBV7-8,TGTGCCAGCAGCCTACTTAGGCCGGGACAGGGCCCCTACGAGCAGTACTTC,CASSLLRPGQGPYEQYF
NA,NA,TRBJ1-1,TRBV7-9,TGTGCCAGCAGCTTAGATGAGGGAATGAACACTGAAGCTTTCTTT,CASSLDEGMNTEAFF
NA,NA,TRBJ1-1,TRBV18,TGTGCCAGCTCACCAAAGGGGAGGGGTGAAGCTTTCTTT,CASSPKGRGEAFF
NA,TRBD2,TRBJ2-2,TRBV27,TGTGCCAGCAGTTTATCGGTAGGACTAGCTTTGGCCGGGGAGCTGTTTTTT,CASSLSVGLALAGELFF
NA,TRBD1,TRBJ2-5,TRBV6-6,TGTGCCAGCAGGGGGACAGGGGGGACTCGTTCGGAGACCCAGTACTTC,CASRGTGGTRSETQYF
NA,TRBD1,TRBJ2-7,TRBV5-8,TGTGCCAGCAGCTCCGGGACAGGGGCTTACGAGCAGTACTTC,CASSSGTGAYEQYF
NA,TRBD1,TRBJ2-3,TRBV19,TGTGCCAGTAGCGGACAGGGTCGTACGCAGTATTTT,CASSGQGRTQYF
few,NA,TRBJ1-1,TRBV19,TGTGCCAGTAGTGCGCAGGGTAGGACTGAAGCTTTCTTT,CASSAQGRTEAFF
NA,TRBD1,TRBJ2-7,TRBV2,TGTGCCAGCAGAGGACAGGGGGCCCACGAGCAGTACTTC,CASRGQGAHEQYF
NA,NA,TRBJ1-3,TRBV30,TGTGCCTGGAGTTTTACGGGGAGCTCTGGAAACACCATATATTTT,CAWSFTGSSGNTIYF
NA,NA,TRBJ1-4,TRBV5-1,TGCGCCAGCAGCGTGGGAAACAGGGAAGCTAATGAAAAACTGTTTTTT,CASSVGNREANEKLFF
NA,TRBD1,TRBJ2-5,TRBV7-2,TGTGCCAGCAGCTCCCAGGGGGAGGAGACCCAGTACTTC,CASSSQGEETQYF
NA,NA,TRBJ2-1,TRBV5-1,TGCGCCAGCAGTGACAACAGCTACAATGAGCAGTTCTTC,CASSDNSYNEQFF
NA,TRBD1,TRBJ1-6,TRBV28,TGTGCCAGCACCCCAGCGACAGGGGGGTCTTCACCCCTCCACTTT,CASTPATGGSSPLHF
once,TRBD2,TRBJ2-2,TRBV7-9,TGTGCCAGCAGCTTAGCCAGCGGGGGCACCGGGGAGCTGTTTTTT,CASSLASGGTGELFF
NA,NA,TRBJ1-2,TRBV11-2,TGTGCCAGCAGTTTAGAAGTTGGGCAATTTTACTATGGCTACACCTTC,CASSLEVGQFYYGYTF
NA,NA,TRBJ1-1,TRBV5-1,TGCGCCAGCACTTATTCGGGGAACACTGAAGCTTTCTTT,CASTYSGNTEAFF
NA,TRBD1,TRBJ1-6,TRBV10-3,TGTGCCATCATGGGGGACAGGGGATACAATTCACCCCTCCACTTT,CAIMGDRGYNSPLHF
NA,NA,TRBJ2-3,TRBV2,TGTGCCAGCATTAGAATCCTTACGCAGTATTTT,CASIRILTQYF
NA,NA,TRBJ2-7,TRBV7-9,TGTGCCAGCAGCTTACCACAAGTCTACGAGCAGTACTTC,CASSLPQVYEQYF
NA,NA,TRBJ1-2,TRBV2,TGTGCCAGCAGTGACGTAGCTGGTGGCTACACCTTC,CASSDVAGGYTF
few,NA,TRBJ2-1,TRBV6-1,TGTGCCAGCAGTGAGTTAGCTCCCTACAATGAGCAGTTCTTC,CASSELAPYNEQFF
NA,TRBD1,TRBJ1-1,TRBV5-1,TGCGCCAGCAGCCCGCGGACAGGGCGGGAGAACACTGAAGCTTTCTTT,CASSPRTGRENTEAFF
NA,TRBD1,TRBJ1-6,TRBV4-3,TGCGCCAGCAGCCAAGATATGGGGACAGGTCCGAGCTCCTATAATTCACCCCTCCACTTT,CASSQDMGTGPSSYNSPLHF
few,NA,TRBJ1-1,TRBV6-5,TGTGCCAGCAGTTACTCTACAGGTGAAGCTTTCTTT,CASSYSTGEAFF
few,TRBD1,TRBJ1-5,TRBV2,TGTGCCAGCAGTGAGGGACAGGGGGCTGATCAGCCCCAGCATTTT,CASSEGQGADQPQHF
NA,NA,TRBJ2-7,TRBV7-9,TGTGCCAGCGGGGGCCCCTACGAGCAGTACTTC,CASGGPYEQYF
NA,TRBD1,TRBJ1-1,TRBV29-1,TGCAGCGTGCCACCGGGACAGTCTGAAGCTTTCTTT,CSVPPGQSEAFF
NA,TRBD1,TRBJ1-1,TRBV5-1,TGCGCCAGCAGCTTGGGGGACAGAGCTCCCGAGGCGGCTTTCTTT,CASSLGDRAPEAAFF
NA,NA,TRBJ1-3,TRBV4-2,TGTGCCAGCAGCCAAGATGAGGGGAGGAGGGGCTTGGGGTACACCATATATTTT,CASSQDEGRRGLGYTIYF
NA,NA,TRBJ1-1,TRBV4-3,TGCGCCAGCAGCCAAGGAGCCGGGAACGGCGCTGAAGCTTTCTTT,CASSQGAGNGAEAFF
NA,NA,TRBJ2-6,TRBV4-3,TGCGCCAGCAGCAAAACGCCGGGCTCTGGGGCCAACGTCCTGACTTTC,CASSKTPGSGANVLTF